This T cell receptor (beta chain) was obtained from a study of radiotherapy plus CTLA-4 blockade in lung cancer. This clone was seen a handful of times. Its antigen is not known. The germline V and J ends were trimmed by 5 bases and 16 bases, with 9 bases remaining between them. The CDR3 loop spans 10 amino acids. Germline CDR1 MNHNS, CDR2 SASEGT. Findings and caveats of the study: In blood, tumor-derived TCR clones expanded after radiotherapy plus ipilimumab. Reports state that early shifts in blood T cell clones, with interferon-beta, best predicted response.

Sequencing used immunoSEQ multiplex PCR; TCRdb keeps in-frame clones, though not all of them. The data contain around 77,000 clones, roughly 80% of them singletons. The rearrangement uses TRBV6-1 and TRBJ1-6; D gene unclear. The TCR originated in a human donor with non-small cell lung cancer whose response to radiotherapy plus ipilimumab could not be evaluated. The sequencing used peripheral blood, collected from a patient treated with radiotherapy plus ipilimumab. CDR3 DNA sequence: TGTGCCAGCAGTTACGACGGGCTCCACTTT. Its translation is CASSYDGLHF.